Shown below are 16 T cell receptor beta chains from a single sample sequenced in a study of cytomegalovirus exposure and HLA in healthy donors. Use of 60 Vbeta and 13 Jbeta primers characterized the PCR. Sequenced by immunoSEQ multiplex PCR; TCRdb stores in-frame clones only, minus some. The top ten clones hold more than 3.5% of a sample with about 120,000 clones, roughly four fifths of them seen once. Source material: PBMCs. All receptors come from a middle-aged woman in good health and CMV-seropositive.

This clone showed up just a few times. The rearrangement uses TRBV10-3 and TRBJ1-2; D remains ambiguous. The CDR3 sequence is 12 residues long. Trimming took 6 bases from V and 2 from J, leaving 7 bases between them. Germline V gene lookup returns CDR1 ENHRY and CDR2 SYGVKD. The CDR3 sequence is CAIRRENYGYTF. DNA for the CDR3: TGTGCCATCAGGAGGGAAAACTATGGCTACACCTTC.

The chain recombines TRBV9 with TRBJ2-1, with D possibly being TRBD2 (6 bases). V was shortened by 1 base and J by 4 bases, with 12 bases between the two germline ends. Germline CDR1 reads SGDLS; CDR2 reads YYNGEE. The CDR3 runs 15 residues. CDR3 protein: CASSVNAGNYNEQFF. DNA of the CDR3: TGTGCCAGCAGCGTAAACGCGGGGAATTACAATGAGCAGTTCTTC.

This clone was seen only a few times. The chain links TRBV30 to TRBJ2-7; D perhaps matches TRBD1 (6 bases). Per germline, CDR1 GTSNPN and CDR2 SVGIG (reference sequence). The CDR3 runs to 14 residues. V was shortened by 5 bases and J by 6 bases, with 20 bases between the two germline ends. DNA of the CDR3: TGTGCCTGGTCAGGGGTTTCCAACTCGGGCGAGCAGTACTTC. Its protein product is CAWSGVSNSGEQYF.

The V and J genes are TRBV30 and TRBJ2-7, with 11 bases identical to TRBD1. The CDR3 has 12 amino acids. V lost 4 bases and J lost 7; bases outside the gene matches: 3. Germline V gene sequence: CDR1 GTSNPN, CDR2 SVGIG (reference sequence). The CDR3 is CAWTGTGGEQYF. Here the CDR3 DNA reads TGTGCCTGGACCGGGACAGGGGGTGAGCAGTACTTC.

The rearrangement joins TRBV28 to TRBJ2-5; tentatively, D is TRBD1 (6 bases). V dropped 11 bases and J dropped 5 bases, with 30 bases sitting between them. The CDR3 has 17 amino acids. Germline values: CDR1 MDHEN, CDR2 SYDVKM. The DNA of the CDR3 is TGTGCCTCGGCTAGCCTAGTGGGACGTCCGCAGGGGGAGACCCAGTACTTC. This gives the protein CASASLVGRPQGETQYF.

J is TRBJ2-5 and V is TRBV4-2; the match to TRBD2 covers 8 bases. The DNA end is a closer match to TRBJ2-7, so the J assignment may be wrong. Germline V gene sequence: CDR1 LGHNA, CDR2 YNFKEQ. The CDR3 spans 14 residues. The CDR3 nucleotides read TGTGCCAGCAGCACCGAGCGGGAGCCCTACGAGCAGTACTTC. Encoded protein: CASSTEREPYEQYF.

With respect to this clone: The junction and the germline gene differ at one end; a read error may be behind it. The V call is TRBV7-9, the J call TRBJ2-7; 8 bases match TRBD2. Per germline, CDR1 SEHNR and CDR2 FQNEAQ (reference sequence). CDR3 length: 13 amino acids. This CDR3 is CSSSPGTSYEQYF. The DNA of the CDR3 is TGTTCCAGCAGCCCCGGGACTAGCTACGAGCAGTACTTC. Drawing the rest from reference TRBV7-9 and TRBJ2-7, the complete variable domain is DTGVSQNPRHKITKRGQNVTFRCDPISEHNRLYWYRQTLGQGPEFLTYFQNEAQLEKSRLLSDRFSAERPKGSFSTLEIQRTEQGDSAMYLCSSSPGTSYEQYFGPGTRLTVT.

The chain uses TRBV6-4 and TRBJ2-2; tentative D call: TRBD2 (6 bases). V shed 4 bases and J shed 4 bases, with 7 bases lying between them. CDR1 and CDR2 from the germline V gene are MRHNA and SNTAGT. This CDR3 has 13 residues. This chain's CDR3 is CASSGGVTGELFF. CDR3 DNA sequence: TGTGCCAGCAGTGGGGGGGTCACCGGGGAGCTGTTTTTT.

The chain employs TRBV4-2 and TRBJ2-2, with no clear D. The CDR3 contains 15 residues. Trimming removed 0 bases at V and 5 bases at J, with 10 bases between. Germline CDR1 is LGHNA and CDR2 is YNFKEQ. CDR3 DNA: TGTGCCAGCAGCCAAGAGGGCTTGGCGACCGGGGAGCTGTTTTTT. It translates to CASSQEGLATGELFF.

V usage is TRBV6-4 and J usage is TRBJ2-3, with D perhaps TRBD2 (5 bases). Germline loops: CDR1 MRHNA, CDR2 SNTAGT. V was pared by 5 bases and J by 3 bases, with 9 bases between. The CDR3 spans 13 residues. Written as DNA, the CDR3 is TGTGCCAGCAGTATGGAGGCGACAGATACGCAGTATTTT. Protein sequence: CASSMEATDTQYF.

The CDR3 loop reads CASSEGLAGDSSYNEQFF. The CDR3 DNA is TGTGCCAGCAGCGAGGGACTAGCGGGGGATAGCTCCTACAATGAGCAGTTCTTC. This chain connects TRBV7-2 to TRBJ2-1; TRBD2 matches 14 bases. This CDR3 region has 18 residues. Germline trimming cut 5 bases from V and 0 bases from J; bases unmatched to any gene: 6. In germline, CDR1 is SGHTA, CDR2 FQGNSA.

This chain links TRBV2 with TRBJ1-4; 7 nucleotides agree with TRBD1. The CDR3 is 14 amino acids. CDR1 is SNHLY, CDR2 FYNNEI, per germline. V was pared by 5 bases and J by 5 bases, with 5 bases of the junction left unmatched. The CDR3 loop reads CASSPKGANEKLFF. CDR3 DNA sequence: TGTGCCAGCAGTCCGAAGGGGGCGAATGAAAAACTGTTTTTT.

The gene calls are TRBV7-3 and TRBJ1-3; TRBD1 might be the D (5 bases). Germline assignment: CDR1 SGHTA and CDR2 FQGTGA. This CDR3 has 14 amino acids. Trimming removed 3 bases at V and 2 bases at J, with 8 bases between. The CDR3 reads CASSLAGAGNTIYF. CDR3 DNA: TGTGCCAGCAGCTTGGCGGGGGCTGGAAACACCATATATTTT.

J is TRBJ2-7 and V is TRBV28; possible D gene TRBD1, 5 bases. Germline CDR1 MDHEN, CDR2 SYDVKM. Deletions cut 6 bases from V and 6 bases from J, with 12 bases between. This CDR3 region has 12 residues. CDR3 region: CASSIQGSEQYF. The CDR3 DNA reads TGTGCCAGCAGCATCCAGGGTAGCGAGCAGTACTTC.

The chain employs TRBV5-4 and TRBJ2-3; 11 nucleotides line up with TRBD1. V was clipped by 3 bases and J by 4 bases; unmatched bases: 7. The CDR3 spans 16 residues. The V gene's germline CDR1 is SGHNT and CDR2 YYREEE (reference sequence). The CDR3 DNA follows: TGTGCCAGCAGCTCGTGGGACAGGGGGGATGCAGATACGCAGTATTTT. This sequence encodes CASSSWDRGDADTQYF. Using reference TRBV5-4 and TRBJ2-3 for the parts outside the CDR3, the full variable domain is ETGVTQSPTHLIKTRGQQVTLRCSSQSGHNTVSWYQQALGQGPQFIFQYYREEENGRGNFPPRFSGLQFPNYSSELNVNALELDDSALYLCASSSWDRGDADTQYFGPGTRLTVL.

The chain has TRBV7-3 and TRBJ1-1; D perhaps matches TRBD1 (6 bases). V lost 4 bases to trimming and J lost 1 base, with 13 bases between them. The CDR3 consists of 15 residues. The germline V gene has CDR1 SGHTA and CDR2 FQGTGA. CDR3 residues: CASSSWDTSNTEAFF. The CDR3 DNA follows: TGTGCCAGCAGCTCGTGGGACACATCGAACACTGAAGCTTTCTTT.